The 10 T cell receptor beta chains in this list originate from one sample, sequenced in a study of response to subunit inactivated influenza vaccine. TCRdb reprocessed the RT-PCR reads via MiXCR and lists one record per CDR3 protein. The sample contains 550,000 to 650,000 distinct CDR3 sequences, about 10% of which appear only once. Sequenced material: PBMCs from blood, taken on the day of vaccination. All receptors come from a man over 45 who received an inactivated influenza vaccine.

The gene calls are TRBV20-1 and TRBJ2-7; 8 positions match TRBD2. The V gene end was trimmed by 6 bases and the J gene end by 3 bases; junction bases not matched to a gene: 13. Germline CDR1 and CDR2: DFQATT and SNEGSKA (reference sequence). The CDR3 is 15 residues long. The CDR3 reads CSALTTGGGGYEQYF. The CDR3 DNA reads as TGCAGTGCGCTCACAACCGGGGGGGGAGGCTACGAGCAGTACTTC.

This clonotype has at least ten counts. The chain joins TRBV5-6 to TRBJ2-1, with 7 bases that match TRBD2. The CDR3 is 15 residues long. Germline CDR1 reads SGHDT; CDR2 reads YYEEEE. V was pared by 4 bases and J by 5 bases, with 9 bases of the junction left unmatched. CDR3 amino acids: CASSPAGRSNNEQFF. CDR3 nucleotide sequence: TGTGCCAGCAGCCCAGCGGGACGATCGAACAATGAGCAGTTCTTC.

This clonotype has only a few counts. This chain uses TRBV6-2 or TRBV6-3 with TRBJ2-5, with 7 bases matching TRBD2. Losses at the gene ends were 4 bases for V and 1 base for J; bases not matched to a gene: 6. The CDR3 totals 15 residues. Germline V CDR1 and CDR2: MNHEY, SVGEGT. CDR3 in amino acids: CASSWTSGTQETQYF. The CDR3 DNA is TGTGCCAGCAGTTGGACCAGCGGGACCCAAGAGACCCAGTACTTC.

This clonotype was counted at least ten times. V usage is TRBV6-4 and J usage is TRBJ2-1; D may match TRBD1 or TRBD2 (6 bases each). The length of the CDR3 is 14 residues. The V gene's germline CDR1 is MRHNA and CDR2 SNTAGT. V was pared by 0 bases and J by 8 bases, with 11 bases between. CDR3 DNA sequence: TGTGCCAGCAGTGACTCGGGGGGCATCGATGAGCAGTTCTTC. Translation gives CASSDSGGIDEQFF.

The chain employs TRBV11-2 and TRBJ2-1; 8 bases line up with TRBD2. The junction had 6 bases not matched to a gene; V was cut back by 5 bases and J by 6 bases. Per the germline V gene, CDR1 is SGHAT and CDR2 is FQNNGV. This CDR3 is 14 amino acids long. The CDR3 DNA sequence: TGTGCCAGCAGCACCCAGAGCGGGGGCAATGAGCAGTTCTTC. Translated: CASSTQSGGNEQFF. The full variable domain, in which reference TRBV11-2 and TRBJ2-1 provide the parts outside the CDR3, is EAGVAQSPRYKIIEKRQSVAFWCNPISGHATLYWYQQILGQGPKLLIQFQNNGVVDDSQLPKDRFSAERLKGVDSTLKIQPAKLEDSAVYLCASSTQSGGNEQFFGPGTRLTVL.

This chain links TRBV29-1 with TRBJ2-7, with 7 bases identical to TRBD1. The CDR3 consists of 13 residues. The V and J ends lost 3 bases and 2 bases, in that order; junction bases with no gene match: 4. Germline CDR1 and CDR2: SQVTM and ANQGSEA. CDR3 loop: CSVEVGQTYEQYF. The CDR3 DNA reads TGCAGCGTTGAGGTGGGACAGACCTACGAGCAGTACTTC.

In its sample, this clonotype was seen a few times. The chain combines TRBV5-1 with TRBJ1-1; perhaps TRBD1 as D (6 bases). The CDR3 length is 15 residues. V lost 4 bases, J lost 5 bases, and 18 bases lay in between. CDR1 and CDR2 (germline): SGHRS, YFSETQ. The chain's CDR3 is CASSPQGSVGTEAFF. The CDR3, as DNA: TGCGCCAGCAGCCCTCAGGGGAGCGTGGGAACTGAAGCTTTCTTT.

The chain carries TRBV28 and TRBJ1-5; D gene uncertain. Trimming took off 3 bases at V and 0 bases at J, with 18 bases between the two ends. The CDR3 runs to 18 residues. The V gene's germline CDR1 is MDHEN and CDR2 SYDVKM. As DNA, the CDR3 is TGTGCCAGCAGTTTCAAGGCGCAGGCTGGGGATAGCAATCAGCCCCAGCATTTT. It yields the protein CASSFKAQAGDSNQPQHF.

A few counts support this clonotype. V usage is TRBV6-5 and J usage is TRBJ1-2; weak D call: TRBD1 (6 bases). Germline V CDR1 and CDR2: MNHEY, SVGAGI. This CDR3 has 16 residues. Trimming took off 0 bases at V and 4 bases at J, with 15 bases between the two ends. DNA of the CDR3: TGTGCCAGCAGTTACTCGAGGGGGGGCGCAGGCTATGGCTACACCTTC. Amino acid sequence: CASSYSRGGAGYGYTF.

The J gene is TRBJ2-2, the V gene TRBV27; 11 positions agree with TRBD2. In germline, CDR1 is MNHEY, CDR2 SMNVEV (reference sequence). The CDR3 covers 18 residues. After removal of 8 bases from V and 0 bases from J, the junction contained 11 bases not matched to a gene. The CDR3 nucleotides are TGTGCCAGCCGAATTCTGGGGACTAGCGGACCGAACACCGGGGAGCTGTTTTTT. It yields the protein CASRILGTSGPNTGELFF.